Many counts were recorded for the clone carrying this T cell receptor (beta chain). These data come from a study of T-cell reconstitution after alpha-beta-depleted transplantation in children. Unique molecular identifiers were built into the TCRbeta library. TCRdb reanalysed the PCR reads using MiXCR and keeps one entry per CDR3 protein. The table records 330,000 or so distinct CDR3 sequences, about 9.5% of them present only once. The sequences come from PBMCs, collected before TCRalphabeta/CD19-depleted stem cell transplant. The sequence derives from a boy in the first two years of life with acute myeloid leukemia, due to receive a stem cell transplant.

CDR3: CASSSRPRPNYGYTF. CDR3 bases: TGTGCCAGCAGCTCTCGACCGCGACCTAACTATGGCTACACCTTC. The genes are TRBV7-8 and TRBJ1-2; D not resolved. V was pared by 4 bases and J by 0 bases, with 12 bases between. This CDR3 region has 15 residues. CDR1 is SGHVS and CDR2 is FQNEAQ in the germline V gene.